This T cell receptor beta chain was captured in a study of CD8 T cells in Susac syndrome. A quantity of roughly 0.5 to 1 ug RNA underwent reverse transcription using random hexamers. TCRdb re-called the immunoSEQ multiplex PCR reads with MiXCR, one entry per CDR3 protein. The data contain hundreds of thousands of distinct CDR3 sequences, approximately 81% of them singletons. The CDR3 sequence is 13 residues long. With 1 base removed from V and 2 bases from J, the gap between germline ends came to 6 bases. This clonotype was detected only a few times. The sequenced material came from CD8+ T cells from PBMCs. V and J are TRBV12-3 or TRBV12-4 and TRBJ2-7; D remains ambiguous. The clonotype originates from a human donor with multiple sclerosis. This CDR3 is CASSLGTPYEQYF. Written as DNA, the CDR3 is TGTGCCAGCAGTTTAGGGACCCCCTACGAGCAGTACTTC.